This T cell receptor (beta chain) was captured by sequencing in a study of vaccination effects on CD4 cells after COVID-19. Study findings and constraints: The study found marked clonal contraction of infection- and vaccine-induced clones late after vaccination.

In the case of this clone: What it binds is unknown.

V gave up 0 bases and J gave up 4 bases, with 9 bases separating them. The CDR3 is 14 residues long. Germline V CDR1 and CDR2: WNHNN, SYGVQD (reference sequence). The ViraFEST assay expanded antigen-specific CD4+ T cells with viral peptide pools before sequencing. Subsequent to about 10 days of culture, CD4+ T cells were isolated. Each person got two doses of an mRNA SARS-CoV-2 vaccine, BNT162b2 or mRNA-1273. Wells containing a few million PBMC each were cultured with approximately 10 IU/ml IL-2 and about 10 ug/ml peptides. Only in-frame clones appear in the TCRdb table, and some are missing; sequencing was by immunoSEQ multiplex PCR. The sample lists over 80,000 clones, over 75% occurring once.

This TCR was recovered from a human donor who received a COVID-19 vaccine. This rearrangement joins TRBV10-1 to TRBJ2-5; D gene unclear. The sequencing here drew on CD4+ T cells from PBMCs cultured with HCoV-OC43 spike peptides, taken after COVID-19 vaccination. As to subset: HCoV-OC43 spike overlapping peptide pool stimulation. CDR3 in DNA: TGCGCCAGCAGTGAGTCTGGTAGGGCAGAGACCCAGTACTTC. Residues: CASSESGRAETQYF.